Listed below are T cell receptor beta chains from one sample, sequenced in a study of identical twins. MiXCR, run by TCRdb on the 5' RACE reads, gives a single entry per CDR3 protein. The table has hundreds of thousands of distinct CDR3 sequences, over 20% seen once. The data were also submitted as part of a second study, on T cells expressing NK-cell markers.

Sequences were obtained from PBMCs. These receptors all come from a woman aged 18-30 years in good health. Both conserved end residues are part of each CDR3. D genes are given only for firm matches. Expanded clones are given a class, and other clones once, few, many or no size at all.

v_gene,j_gene,abundance,d_gene,CDR3nt,CDR3aa
TRBV5-1,TRBJ2-1,few,TRBD1,TGCGCCAGCAGCTCAACCGGGACAGGGGACTACAATGAGCAGTTCTTC,CASSSTGTGDYNEQFF
TRBV12-3/TRBV12-4,TRBJ2-7,.,.,TGTGCCAGCAGCCCTCGAGGGGGGAGGGCCGATGGCGAGCAGTACTTC,CASSPRGGRADGEQYF
TRBV5-1,TRBJ2-7,few,TRBD1,TGCGCCAGCAGAGAACAGGGTCAGGGGGCGTCCGAGCAGTACTTC,CASREQGQGASEQYF
TRBV7-9,TRBJ1-1,many,TRBD1,TGTGCCAGCAGCTTAGATCCCGGACAGGGCTTCACTGAAGCTTTCTTT,CASSLDPGQGFTEAFF
TRBV9,TRBJ1-6,.,.,TGTGCCAGCAGCGAAGGCGGGACTAATTCACCCCTCCACTTT,CASSEGGTNSPLHF
TRBV7-2,TRBJ2-3,few,TRBD2,TGTGCCAGCAGCCCTCAGCGGGGGAGCACAGATACGCAGTATTTT,CASSPQRGSTDTQYF
TRBV7-2,TRBJ2-7,once,.,TGTGCCAGCAGCTTAGCGAGTGTCTACGATCAGTACTTC,CASSLASVYDQYF
TRBV29-1,TRBJ2-1,few,.,TGCAGCGTTGTCAAAGGGGTTAGTAAGGTCAATGAGCAGTTCTTC,CSVVKGVSKVNEQFF
TRBV20-1,TRBJ2-7,.,.,TGCAGTGCTAGGGGATTGACTGTATCCTACGAGCAGTACTTC,CSARGLTVSYEQYF
TRBV19,TRBJ1-1,few,.,TGTGCCAGTAGTATAGGTCGGGGGTTGGACACTGAAGCTTTCTTT,CASSIGRGLDTEAFF
TRBV12-3/TRBV12-4,TRBJ2-7,many,TRBD1,TGTGCCAGCAGTTACGTACTAATCCGGGACAGCTCCTACGAGCAGTACTTC,CASSYVLIRDSSYEQYF
TRBV24-1,TRBJ2-1,many,TRBD1,TGTGCCACCAGTGAAACAGGGGGCAATGAGCAGTTCTTC,CATSETGGNEQFF
TRBV6-1,TRBJ1-2,few,.,TGTGCCAGCAGACGCGACAGGAACTATGGCTACACCTTC,CASRRDRNYGYTF
TRBV6-5,TRBJ2-4,.,.,TGTGCCAGCAGTTACAGGGGGTCAGAAGTAAACATTCAGTACTTC,CASSYRGSEVNIQYF
TRBV4-3,TRBJ2-1,many,.,TGCGCCAGCAGCCAAGACGGTGGCTCCTACAATGAGCAGTTCTTC,CASSQDGGSYNEQFF
TRBV2,TRBJ2-1,.,TRBD2,TGTGCCAGCAAGCGGGGAACCGCCTACAATGAGCAGTTCTTC,CASKRGTAYNEQFF
TRBV5-1,TRBJ2-3,many,.,TGCGCCAGCAGCTTCCGCCGGGGAGATACGCAGTATTTT,CASSFRRGDTQYF
TRBV2,TRBJ2-5,.,.,TGTGCCAGCAGGGGAGACAGCATTCGTAAGACCCAGTACTTC,CASRGDSIRKTQYF
TRBV4-2,TRBJ2-5,.,.,TGTGCCAGCAGCCAAGGGGACCCTCGGGAGACCCAGTACTTC,CASSQGDPRETQYF
TRBV7-8,TRBJ2-7,.,.,TGTGCCAGCAGCTTTCCCGGGACGCGGATGGACTTC,CASSFPGTRMDF
TRBV11-2,TRBJ2-5,many,TRBD2,TGTGCCAGCAGCTTAGATCTAAGGCTAGCGGGAGGGTTACAAGAGACCCAGTACTTC,CASSLDLRLAGGLQETQYF
TRBV5-1,TRBJ2-2,many,TRBD1,TGCGCCGTAAGACAGGGGACGGACGGGGAGCTGTTTTTT,CAVRQGTDGELFF
TRBV7-9,TRBJ2-1,few,.,TGTGCCAGCAGCCCTTCCTATCGGGAGTATGAGCAGTTCTTC,CASSPSYREYEQFF
TRBV2,TRBJ2-2,many,.,TGTGCCAGCGTGGGCCAGGGGACCGGGGAGCTGTTTTTT,CASVGQGTGELFF
TRBV20-1,TRBJ2-1,few,TRBD2,TGCAGTGCTAGGACTAGCGGGAGGGGGAATGAGCAGTTCTTC,CSARTSGRGNEQFF
TRBV27,TRBJ2-1,few,.,TGTGCCAGCAGTTTAGTGGGATTTTCCTACAATGAGCAGTTCTTC,CASSLVGFSYNEQFF
TRBV10-3,TRBJ2-5,.,.,TGTGCCATCAGAGGGGAAAGAGAGACCCAGTACTTC,CAIRGERETQYF
TRBV30,TRBJ2-1,few,TRBD2,TGTGCCTGGAGTCTAGCGGGAGAGAATGAGCAGTTCTTC,CAWSLAGENEQFF
TRBV27,TRBJ1-1,.,.,TGTGCCAGCGGACTGAGGGACACTGAAGCTTTCTTT,CASGLRDTEAFF
TRBV7-7,TRBJ2-1,many,TRBD1,TGTGCTAGCAGCTTGACAGGGGGGAATGAGCAGTTCTTC,CASSLTGGNEQFF
TRBV12-3/TRBV12-4,TRBJ2-6,.,.,TGTGCCAGCAGCCTGGGCCCCAACGTCCTGACTTTC,CASSLGPNVLTF
TRBV21-1,TRBJ1-3,.,.,TGTGCCAGCAGCAAAGTCGAGATACACTCTGGAAACACCATATATTTT,CASSKVEIHSGNTIYF
TRBV9,TRBJ2-1,.,.,TGTGCCAGCAAACGGGAAGGCCATGAGCAGTTCTTC,CASKREGHEQFF
TRBV20-1,TRBJ2-1,few,TRBD2,TGCAGTGCTGCGAGGAGCGGGACGGTCAATGAGCAGTTCTTC,CSAARSGTVNEQFF
TRBV29-1,TRBJ1-2,few,TRBD1,TGCAGCGTCCCCAATACCGGACAGGGAATTTATGGCTACACCTTC,CSVPNTGQGIYGYTF
TRBV14,TRBJ2-3,once,.,TGTGCCAGCAGCCGGGGCAGGGCAGATACGCAGTATTTT,CASSRGRADTQYF
TRBV20-1,TRBJ2-3,.,TRBD2,TGCAGTGCTAGAGTAACTAGCGGGGTAACAGATACGCAGTATTTT,CSARVTSGVTDTQYF
TRBV28,TRBJ1-2,few,.,TGTGCCAGCAGTCCGAGTGGGGTTGGCTACACCTTC,CASSPSGVGYTF
TRBV20-1,TRBJ2-1,few,.,TGCAGTGCTAGAGACTGGAGGGGGCAGTTCTTC,CSARDWRGQFF
TRBV5-1,TRBJ2-7,.,TRBD2,TGCGCCAGCAGCGCCACTAGCGGCTTCTCCTACGAGCAGTACTTC,CASSATSGFSYEQYF
TRBV19,TRBJ1-5,many,TRBD1,TGTGCCAGTAGTACCCCGGGACAGGGAGGCAATCAGCCCCAGCATTTT,CASSTPGQGGNQPQHF
TRBV9,TRBJ2-1,.,.,TGTGCCTCAGGGGGGGGACCCTACAATGAGCAGTTCTTC,CASGGGPYNEQFF
TRBV20-1,TRBJ2-5,few,.,TGCAGTGTCCTCGGGGGGCTTCAAGAGACCCAGTACTTC,CSVLGGLQETQYF
TRBV12-3/TRBV12-4,TRBJ1-6,many,.,TGTGCCAGCAGTTTACTAGGGTCACCCCTCCACTTT,CASSLLGSPLHF
TRBV29-1,TRBJ2-3,few,TRBD1,TGCAGCGTCGACAGGGGGTTTGGGACAGATACGCAGTATTTT,CSVDRGFGTDTQYF
TRBV10-3,TRBJ2-7,.,.,TGTGCCATCAGTGAGCGACAGTACGAGCAGTACTTC,CAISERQYEQYF
TRBV20-1,TRBJ2-5,.,TRBD2,TGCAGTGCTACAATCCTAGCGGGAGGAACTCAAGAGACCCAGTACTTC,CSATILAGGTQETQYF
TRBV9,TRBJ2-5,few,.,TGTGCCAGCAGCTCAAAGACCATGGAGACCCAGTACTTC,CASSSKTMETQYF
TRBV6-1,TRBJ2-3,.,TRBD2,TGTGCCAGCAGACAGAGCGGGGGGCCCACAGATACGCAGTATTTT,CASRQSGGPTDTQYF
TRBV5-1,TRBJ2-1,many,TRBD2,TGCGCCAGCCGACTAGCGGGTGTGAATGAGCAGTTCTTC,CASRLAGVNEQFF
TRBV20-1,TRBJ2-5,few,.,TGCAGTGCTAGCGGGAGCAAGGGCCAAGAGACCCAGTACTTC,CSASGSKGQETQYF
TRBV19,TRBJ2-3,.,TRBD2,TGTGCCAGTAGTCTCGGACTAGCGGGGAGGAGGGAAACGCAGTATTTT,CASSLGLAGRRETQYF
TRBV5-1,TRBJ1-1,many,TRBD1,TGCGCCAGCAGCTTGGCCGGGACAGGGAGGTCCATGAACACTGAAGCTTTCTTT,CASSLAGTGRSMNTEAFF
TRBV11-2,TRBJ2-1,many,.,TGTGCCAGTTGGCACACGGGTCCCTACAATGAGCAGTTCTTC,CASWHTGPYNEQFF
TRBV12-3/TRBV12-4,TRBJ2-1,.,.,TGTGCCAGCAGTTTATTCCGGGGGGCCAACACTTACAATGAGCAGTTCTTC,CASSLFRGANTYNEQFF
TRBV20-1,TRBJ2-2,.,.,TGCAGTGCCAGGGGTAGTTCAGGGATTTGGGCCGGGGAGCTGTTTTTT,CSARGSSGIWAGELFF
TRBV5-1,TRBJ2-7,.,TRBD2,TGCGCCAGCAGCTCACTTGTCGGGGGGGACGAGCAGTACTTC,CASSSLVGGDEQYF
TRBV2,TRBJ2-1,few,TRBD2,TGTGCCAGCAGTGAAGCACTAGCGGCCTACAATGAGCAGTTCTTC,CASSEALAAYNEQFF
TRBV20-1,TRBJ1-5,few,.,TGCAGTGCCTCAGGGGATTATCAGCCCCAGCATTTT,CSASGDYQPQHF